A selection of T cell receptor beta chains follows, all from one sample in a study of CD4 T cells in relation to SARS-CoV-2 and coronaviruses. Produced via immunoSEQ multiplex PCR; TCRdb's table is partial and in-frame only. The repertoire holds 15,000 to 17,000 clones, with around four fifths as singletons. The antigens for these receptors are not known. The sample consisted of CD4+ T cells from PBMCs, cultured in vitro. The source of these receptors is a human donor in good health. Each CDR3 is given without its conserved first and last residue. Fields, in order: CDR3 protein, J gene, V gene, clone size. Clone sizes are given selectively: once, few, many, or a class where the clone is expanded.

ASSPDRASSYEQY,TRBJ2-7,TRBV7-8,-
ASSLSGTGIEAF,TRBJ1-1,TRBV7-2,-
ASSLDVLNEQY,TRBJ2-7,TRBV5-5,-
ASSPGTGDNYGYT,TRBJ1-2,TRBV18,-
ASSYRARENYGYT,TRBJ1-2,TRBV21-1,once
ASWRGGLNTEAF,TRBJ1-1,TRBV27,-
ASSAGGSGGLGNEQF,TRBJ2-1,TRBV5-1,-
ASSELGQGYEQY,TRBJ2-7,TRBV2,-
ASSRDSSGTYTDTQY,TRBJ2-3,TRBV7-9,-
SAGGRPQH,TRBJ1-5,TRBV20-1,-
ASSLEAGPYNEQF,TRBJ2-1,TRBV5-1,-
ASSIVQHGGNQPQH,TRBJ1-5,TRBV19,-
ASRGNWGSNQPQH,TRBJ1-5,TRBV19,few
ASSYSYADFGYT,TRBJ1-2,TRBV6-5,-
AISGTEQPQH,TRBJ1-5,TRBV10-3,few
ASSLNRGNTIY,TRBJ1-3,TRBV28,-
ASASAYEQY,TRBJ2-7,TRBV5-1,-
ASSLLGGTYYEQY,TRBJ2-7,TRBV27,-
AITAGTSGGETQY,TRBJ2-5,TRBV10-3,-
ASSQSGKVNEQF,TRBJ2-1,TRBV4-2,-
ATSDPTAGKTQY,TRBJ2-5,TRBV24-1,-
ASSRGRGKETQY,TRBJ2-5,TRBV14,-
ASSQEWGSGNTIY,TRBJ1-3,TRBV14,-
ASQEAGIVAEQY,TRBJ2-7,TRBV3-1/TRBV3-2,-
ASSLTWRTEQY,TRBJ2-7,TRBV7-3,-
ASSVGQGIETDTQY,TRBJ2-3,TRBV19,-
ASSLTEAYEQY,TRBJ2-7,TRBV7-8,-
SASTGDSYEQY,TRBJ2-7,TRBV20-1,-
ASRGAWTDGYT,TRBJ1-2,TRBV12-3/TRBV12-4,-
ASSLRTSGTGANVLT,TRBJ2-6,TRBV7-3,-
ASKFERHTDTQY,TRBJ2-3,TRBV2,-
SAILNTEAF,TRBJ1-1,TRBV20-1,-
ASSEQRTLGYT,TRBJ1-2,TRBV28,-
ASSELKQGLGYT,TRBJ1-2,TRBV5-4,few
ASSPVTSRKSYNEQF,TRBJ2-1,TRBV18,-
ASSIDGDRNTEAF,TRBJ1-1,TRBV19,-
ASSLGQGPFKRF,TRBJ2-1,TRBV5-4,-
ASSPVGQDEKLF,TRBJ1-4,TRBV5-1,few
ASSPTTNYGYT,TRBJ1-2,TRBV5-1,-
ASSQASGSNQPQH,TRBJ1-5,TRBV3-1/TRBV3-2,-
ASSIDLQLSSYEQY,TRBJ2-7,TRBV5-4,-
ASSLPPTLPQEAF,TRBJ1-1,TRBV28,-
ASSLDFNTEAF,TRBJ1-1,TRBV7-9,-
ASSYVWGNEQF,TRBJ2-1,TRBV6-5,-
ASSFRVEAF,TRBJ1-1,TRBV6-5,-
ASRNQPQH,TRBJ1-5,TRBV27,few
ASSLAGGYEQY,TRBJ2-7,TRBV27,-
SASLQGMNYGYT,TRBJ1-2,TRBV20-1,-
AITTSWPGGNTIY,TRBJ1-3,TRBV10-3,once
ASSLAGAYEQY,TRBJ2-7,TRBV27,-
ASRTTGIGQF,TRBJ2-1,TRBV27,-
ASSTRTGYGYT,TRBJ1-2,TRBV28,-
ASSEPNRVDQPQH,TRBJ1-5,TRBV2,-
ASSDVRNYGYT,TRBJ1-2,TRBV25-1,-